This TCR beta chain was documented in a study of blood T cell repertoires in COVID-19. Study background: Spain, Italy and the United States supplied samples that represented acute and convalescent COVID-19.

Methods used by the authors: Counts of nucleated cells, estimated from reference gene primer amplification, were obtained. Assay: immunoSEQ multiplex PCR; the TCRdb copy retains only in-frame clones and omits some. The DNA gave D and trimming, while V, J and clone size come from that table. The table records about 180,000 clones, approximately 88% of them present only once. The sample comprised peripheral blood. This receptor was obtained from a woman aged 25 to 45 with acute or convalescent COVID-19.

The CDR3 sequence: CASSSIRQGTQYF. The CDR3 DNA reads TGTGCCAGCAGTTCCATCCGGCAGGGGACCCAGTACTTC. The chain is built from TRBV6-5 and TRBJ2-5; a possible D gene is TRBD1 (5 bases). Trimming left V 4 bases short and J 7 bases short, with 13 bases between. Germline CDR1 reads MNHEY; CDR2 reads SVGAGI. The CDR3 is 13 residues long.